This TCR beta chain is from a study of shared T cell receptors in the human thymus. The protocol was immunoSEQ multiplex PCR, while the TCRdb copy is restricted to in-frame clones and leaves out a portion. Seen here are over 450,000 clones, around 82% observed once, and the top ten hold about 0.013%. The CDR3 spans 12 residues. Germline trimming cut 7 bases from V and 3 bases from J; bases unmatched to any gene: 5. CDR1 is SQVTM, CDR2 ANQGSEA, per germline. A further study also used this sample, focusing on human thymus T cells. This second study notes: In corrective heart surgery, resections were taken, and these provided the thymus tissue.

This chain links TRBV29-1 with TRBJ2-7; 8 bases align to TRBD2. The clonotype was recovered from a boy younger than two with a congenital heart defect. Specimen: thymocytes. The CDR3 coding sequence is TGCAGCGCAGGGACTAGTAACTACGAGCAGTACTTC. This gives the protein CSAGTSNYEQYF.